One sample yielded the 9 T cell receptor beta chains listed below, sequenced in a study of T cell responses to AZD1222 COVID-19 vaccine. Sequenced by immunoSEQ multiplex PCR; TCRdb stores in-frame clones only, minus some. This table has 180,000 or so clones, around 90% appearing once. This specimen was peripheral blood, taken 28 days after the second AZD1222 dose. The receptors derive from an adult who received the AZD1222 COVID-19 vaccine.

The chain combines TRBV10-3 with TRBJ2-3, with 11 bases that match TRBD2. CDR3 size: 16 residues. J gave up 4 bases and V 7 bases, and 10 bases lay outside the gene matches. The germline V gene has CDR1 ENHRY and CDR2 SYGVKD. CDR3 bases: TGTGCCATCAAGAATACTACTAGCGGGAGTTCAGATACGCAGTATTTT. As protein: CAIKNTTSGSSDTQYF.

The rearrangement links TRBV7-9 to TRBJ2-1; a weak D match, TRBD2 (5 bases). This CDR3 is built from 13 residues. CDR1 and CDR2 from the germline V gene are SEHNR and FQNEAQ (reference sequence). The V end was cut by 5 bases, the J end by 6 bases, with 11 bases between. The CDR3 coding sequence is TGTGCCAGCAGCCCGGGAAAATTCAATGAGCAGTTCTTC. Its translation is CASSPGKFNEQFF.

This rearrangement joins TRBV7-2 to TRBJ1-2; no clear D. V lost 5 bases to trimming and J lost 4 bases, with 14 bases between them. CDR1 is SGHTA, CDR2 FQGNSA, per germline. CDR3 length equals 14 residues. The CDR3 nucleotides read TGTGCCAGCAGCCCTGCGGGCGGATTCTATGGCTACACCTTC. Its translation is CASSPAGGFYGYTF.

This chain connects TRBV7-9 to TRBJ2-1, with no clear D. Germline lookup yields CDR1 SEHNR and CDR2 FQNEAQ (reference sequence). This CDR3 comprises 15 residues. Trimming pared 6 bases from V and 2 bases from J, leaving 14 bases between. CDR3 loop: CASSPKIGTYNEQFF. The CDR3 nucleotides are TGTGCCAGCAGTCCTAAGATCGGAACCTACAATGAGCAGTTCTTC.

The chain employs TRBV11-3 and TRBJ2-1; D gene unclear. The CDR3 is 14 residues long. Trimming pared 5 bases from V and 6 bases from J, leaving 14 bases between. Germline assignment: CDR1 SGHNT and CDR2 YENEEA. CDR3 amino acids: CASSPGAPGNEQFF. As DNA, the CDR3 is TGTGCCAGCAGCCCGGGCGCACCTGGCAATGAGCAGTTCTTC. Using reference TRBV11-3 and TRBJ2-1 for the parts outside the CDR3, the full variable domain is EAGVVQSPRYKIIEKKQPVAFWCNPISGHNTLYWYLQNLGQGPELLIRYENEEAVDDSQLPKDRFSAERLKGVDSTLKIQPAELGDSAVYLCASSPGAPGNEQFFGPGTRLTVL.

The rearrangement links TRBV24-1 to TRBJ2-1; 11 nucleotides line up with TRBD2. Trimming removed 1 base from V and 6 bases from J; junction bases left unmatched: 1. The CDR3 totals 15 residues. The germline gives CDR1 KGHDR, CDR2 SFDVKD. DNA of the CDR3: TGTGCCACCAGTGATTTTACTAGCGGGGGCAATGAGCAGTTCTTC. Its protein product is CATSDFTSGGNEQFF.

The V and J genes are TRBV3-1 (or the pseudogene TRBV3-2) and TRBJ1-6; D is uncertain. There are 17 residues in the CDR3. The ends were cut back, 2 bases at V and 10 bases at J, with 21 bases in the middle. Per germline, CDR1 LGHDT and CDR2 YNNKEL (reference sequence). The CDR3 DNA reads as TGTGCCAGCAGCCAAAGGCCCCCGACTCCTCCGTGGTCACCCCTCCACTTT. This encodes CASSQRPPTPPWSPLHF.

V and J are TRBV7-2 and TRBJ2-7; weak D call: TRBD2 (5 bases). CDR1 is SGHTA and CDR2 is FQGNSA in the germline V gene. Trimming took off 2 bases at V and 7 bases at J, with 15 bases between the two ends. The CDR3 is 14 amino acids. This CDR3 is CASSLNLGGGEQYF. In DNA, the CDR3 is TGTGCCAGCAGCTTAAATTTGGGCGGCGGGGAGCAGTACTTC.

The count of this clone is one. The V gene is TRBV7-8, the J gene TRBJ1-5; 10 positions match TRBD1. The CDR3 loop spans 16 amino acids. CDR1 is SGHVS and CDR2 is FQNEAQ in the germline V gene. After removal of 7 bases from V and 2 bases from J, the junction contained 8 bases not matched to a gene. The CDR3, as DNA: TGTGCCAGCACCCCGACAGGGGGCGCCGGCAATCAGCCCCAGCATTTT. Protein product: CASTPTGGAGNQPQHF.